Shown below are 2 T cell receptor beta chains from a single sample sequenced in a study of T cells in women clearing cervical HPV infection. Method: immunoSEQ multiplex PCR; TCRdb's copy keeps in-frame clones and lacks some. The listing records tens of thousands of clones. Sequenced material: blood buffy coat. The receptors were sampled from a woman between 18 and 75 years old with a cervical HPV16 infection that either progressed to CIN3+ or cleared (not recorded which).

With respect to this clone: The CDR3 end is not reached by the read, which stops 3 residues before it; the germline J gene fills it in. J is TRBJ2-1 and V is TRBV18; 9 nucleotides agree with TRBD2. The J segment lost 1 base and the V segment lost 4 bases, leaving 5 bases of the junction unmatched. The CDR3 spans 16 residues. Germline CDR1 and CDR2: KGHSH and LQKENI. The DNA read from the CDR3 is TGTGCCAGCTCACGACCAGCGGGAGGATCCTACAATGAG. Its translation is CASSRPAGGSYNE. The CDR3 reads in full as CASSRPAGGSYNEQFF.

CDR3 sequence: CSASTGAGELFF. The covered CDR3 bases are TGCAGCGCCTCGACAGGGGCCGGGGAG. The chain carries TRBV29-1 and TRBJ2-2, with 8 bases identical to TRBD1. The read halts 3 residues ahead of the CDR3 end, with the missing end drawn from the germline J gene. Germline V gives CDR1 SQVTM, CDR2 ANQGSEA. The V segment lost 7 bases and the J segment 6 bases; nucleotides outside the gene matches: 4. The CDR3 length is 12 residues.